The rows below give T cell receptor beta chains drawn from one sample of a study of T cell responses to AZD1222 COVID-19 vaccine. TCRdb's table, derived via immunoSEQ multiplex PCR, lists solely in-frame clones and lacks some. The data show around 120,000 clones, over 75% seen once. The sample in question was peripheral blood, obtained on day 0 of MenACWY control vaccination. The source of these receptors is an adult in good health. CDR3s include the opening cysteine and the closing phenylalanine or tryptophan. D genes are given only for firm matches. Clone size is given for some rows only: seen once, a few or many times, or a class if the clone is expanded.

j_gene,abundance,v_gene,d_gene,CDR3nt,CDR3aa
TRBJ1-1,.,TRBV24-1,TRBD1,TGTGCCACCAGTGATTCCGGGACAGGGAACACTGAAGCTTTCTTT,CATSDSGTGNTEAFF
TRBJ1-4,.,TRBV7-2,TRBD1,TGTGCCAGCAGCTTCGGGACAGGGAATGAAAAACTGTTTTTT,CASSFGTGNEKLFF
TRBJ2-6,.,TRBV11-2,.,TGTGCCAGCAGCTTTGGCGGCAGTTACTCTGGGGCCAACGTCCTGACTTTC,CASSFGGSYSGANVLTF
TRBJ1-2,.,TRBV10-1,TRBD1,TGCGCCAGCAGCCCCTGGGACAGGGAATTTCATGGCTACACCTTC,CASSPWDREFHGYTF
TRBJ1-4,.,TRBV5-6,.,TGTGCCAGCAGCTTGTGGGGGGGAGACGAAAAACTGTTTTTT,CASSLWGGDEKLFF
TRBJ2-7,.,TRBV3-1/TRBV3-2,.,TGTGCCAGCAGCGATCCGGGACGGACCTACGAGCAGTACTTC,CASSDPGRTYEQYF
TRBJ1-4,.,TRBV13,.,TGTGCCAGCAGCTCCAGAACAACTAATGAAAAACTGTTTTTT,CASSSRTTNEKLFF
TRBJ2-4,.,TRBV19,.,TGTGCCAGTACCTGGGTAGAAGGGGGCAAAAACATTCAGTACTTC,CASTWVEGGKNIQYF
TRBJ1-1,.,TRBV7-2,TRBD1,TGTGCCAGCAGCACAGGGGGGAACACTGAAGCTTTCTTT,CASSTGGNTEAFF
TRBJ2-1,.,TRBV2,.,TGTGCCAGCAGTTACGCGAGCTCCTACAATGAGCAGTTCTTC,CASSYASSYNEQFF
TRBJ2-2,once,TRBV10-1,.,TGCGCCAGCAGTGTTAGCATGGGGGCCGGGGAGCTGTTTTTT,CASSVSMGAGELFF
TRBJ1-1,few,TRBV6-6,TRBD1,TGTGCCAGCAGTCAAAGACAGGGGGAGGCTGAAGCTTTCTTT,CASSQRQGEAEAFF
TRBJ2-1,.,TRBV7-2,.,TGTGCCAGCAGCTTAAGGTTGGGGGGCCTCCTCTACAATGAGCAGTTCTTC,CASSLRLGGLLYNEQFF
TRBJ2-7,.,TRBV5-1,.,TGCGCCAGCAGCTCCCGAAGTGGGGGGCGACAGGGACGAAGCTCCTACGAGCAGTACTTC,CASSSRSGGRQGRSSYEQYF
TRBJ1-2,.,TRBV18,.,TGTGCCAGCTCACCATCCGGAGAGGTTTTTGGCTACACCTTC,CASSPSGEVFGYTF
TRBJ1-6,.,TRBV2,TRBD1,TGTGCCAGCAGAGAGACAGGGGGCACCAATTCACCCCTCCACTTT,CASRETGGTNSPLHF
TRBJ1-2,.,TRBV6-6,.,TGTGCCAGCAGTTACCAAGGCAGCGGAGGGTATGGCTACACCTTC,CASSYQGSGGYGYTF
TRBJ1-1,.,TRBV2,TRBD1,TGTGCCAGCAGATTGACAGGGTCTGAAGCTTTCTTT,CASRLTGSEAFF
TRBJ1-1,.,TRBV7-8,.,TGTGCCAGCAGCTTAGGCCCGGGGGCGCTTCTCCTGGCTTTCTTT,CASSLGPGALLLAFF
TRBJ2-1,.,TRBV7-9,TRBD1,TGTGCCAGCAGCTTAGCTCAGGGGGTTGACAATGAGCAGTTCTTC,CASSLAQGVDNEQFF
TRBJ1-2,.,TRBV2,.,TGTGCCAGCAGCCCCGGGCCCAGGGAGAACTATGGCTACACCTTC,CASSPGPRENYGYTF
TRBJ2-1,once,TRBV20-1,.,TGCAGTGCTAGTAACCCCCCCGTCGGAGGGGTTTGGGAGCAGTTCTTC,CSASNPPVGGVWEQFF
TRBJ1-2,.,TRBV28,.,TGTGCCAGCAGTTTATACCGGGGGAGCTATGGCTACACCTTC,CASSLYRGSYGYTF
TRBJ1-6,.,TRBV3-1/TRBV3-2,TRBD1,TGTGCCAGCACCTTCGGGACAGGGGGAAGTTCACCCCTCCACTTT,CASTFGTGGSSPLHF